Following are 17 T cell receptor beta chains from one sample sequenced in a study of blood T cell repertoires in COVID-19. Sequenced by immunoSEQ multiplex PCR; TCRdb stores in-frame clones only, minus some. The sample comprises 130,000 or so clones, about four fifths of which are singletons, and just over 9% rests with the top ten. Material: PBMCs or T cells enriched from blood (not recorded which). These receptors all stem from a man aged 50 to 59 who had recovered from COVID-19.

The rearrangement joins TRBV12-3 or TRBV12-4 to TRBJ2-1; D is unclear. Trimming left V 5 bases short and J 7 bases short, with 3 bases between. This CDR3 contains 10 residues. The CDR3 DNA reads TGTGCCAGCAGTCTGAATGAGCAGTTCTTC. It codes for CASSLNEQFF.

The rearrangement uses TRBV19 and TRBJ1-5; TRBD1 matches 9 bases. This CDR3 has 14 amino acids. V was pared by 10 bases and J by 7 bases, with 11 bases of the junction left unmatched. The germline V gene has CDR1 LNHDA and CDR2 SQIVND (reference sequence). The CDR3 sequence: CATKGTGLGQPQHF. CDR3 sequence (DNA): TGTGCCACCAAGGGGACAGGGCTGGGCCAGCCCCAGCATTTT.

V gene TRBV30 combines with J gene TRBJ2-7; D might be TRBD1 (5 bases). The CDR3 runs 13 residues. Germline V CDR1 and CDR2: GTSNPN, SVGIG (reference sequence). V was shortened by 0 bases and J by 5 bases, with 11 bases between the two germline ends. CDR3 sequence reads: CAWSVGASDEQYF. The CDR3 nucleotides are TGTGCCTGGAGTGTTGGGGCTTCTGACGAGCAGTACTTC. Based on the CDR3 plus reference TRBV30 and TRBJ2-7, the full variable domain is SQTIHQWPATLVQPVGSPLSLECTVEGTSNPNLYWYRQAAGRGLQLLFYSVGIGQISSEVPQNLSASRPQDRQFILSSKKLLLSDSGFYLCAWSVGASDEQYFGPGTRLTVT.

The chain links TRBV6-5 to TRBJ1-1; D may be TRBD1 (5 bases). The CDR3 spans 14 residues. V lost 5 bases and J 5 bases, leaving 15 bases between the germline ends. Germline CDR1 reads MNHEY; CDR2 reads SVGAGI. The CDR3 region is CASSNGKGRTEAFF. CDR3 sequence (DNA): TGTGCCAGCAGTAATGGTAAGGGGAGGACTGAAGCTTTCTTT.

The V and J genes are TRBV19 and TRBJ2-6, with 11 bases lining up with TRBD1. V was pared by 6 bases and J by 3 bases, with 7 bases of the junction left unmatched. There are 17 residues in the CDR3. Germline loops: CDR1 LNHDA, CDR2 SQIVND (reference sequence). The CDR3: CASSHGTGGSGANVLTF. The CDR3 nucleotides are TGTGCCAGTAGCCACGGGACAGGGGGTAGTGGGGCCAACGTCCTGACTTTC.

The chain joins TRBV6-1 to TRBJ1-4; D perhaps matches TRBD1 (6 bases). Trimming removed 2 bases at V and 4 bases at J, with 11 bases between. Germline-derived CDR1 and CDR2 are MNHNS and SASEGT. This CDR3 spans 15 amino acids. The CDR3 reads CASSESGQFNEKLFF. For the CDR3, the DNA is TGTGCCAGCAGTGAATCCGGACAGTTTAATGAAAAACTGTTTTTT.

The chain couples TRBV19 to TRBJ1-4; D possibly corresponds to TRBD1 (6 bases). V was trimmed by 3 bases and J by 7 bases, leaving 12 bases between them. The CDR3 totals 14 residues. Germline-derived CDR1 and CDR2 are LNHDA and SQIVND (reference sequence). The CDR3 region has the DNA TGTGCCAGTAGTATCGGAGGGGGGGGTGAAAAACTGTTTTTT. It is translated as CASSIGGGGEKLFF.

The gene calls are TRBV6-2 or TRBV6-3 and TRBJ1-3, with TRBD1 matching 7 bases. V lost 4 bases to trimming and J lost 4 bases; unmatched junction nucleotides: 7. The germline V gene has CDR1 MNHEY and CDR2 SVGEGT. The CDR3 spans 15 residues. CDR3 nucleotides: TGTGCCAGCAGTTCATCCCGGACAGGAGGAAACACCATATATTTT. It encodes CASSSSRTGGNTIYF.

The chain combines TRBV12-3 or TRBV12-4 with TRBJ1-2; 9 positions match TRBD1. CDR3 length equals 12 residues. The V gene end was trimmed by 4 bases and the J gene end by 12 bases; junction bases not matched to a gene: 6. The CDR3 sequence: CASSSRQGVDTF. In nucleotides, the CDR3 is TGTGCCAGCAGTTCACGACAGGGGGTCGACACCTTC.

The rearrangement links TRBV7-9 to TRBJ2-5, with 8 bases aligning to TRBD1. Per germline, CDR1 SEHNR and CDR2 FQNEAQ (reference sequence). The CDR3 contains 14 residues. The V gene end was trimmed by 5 bases and the J gene end by 5 bases; junction bases not matched to a gene: 7. The chain's CDR3 is CASSGRQGWETQYF. DNA of the CDR3: TGTGCCAGCAGCGGAAGACAGGGGTGGGAGACCCAGTACTTC.

The chain recombines TRBV19 with TRBJ1-3; 8 bases agree with TRBD1. The CDR3 is made up of 17 amino acids. The germline V gene encodes CDR1 LNHDA and CDR2 SQIVND (reference sequence). The V gene end was trimmed by 3 bases and the J gene end by 3 bases; junction bases not matched to a gene: 10. CDR3 in DNA: TGTGCCAGTAGTATCCTGGCCACAGGGGGAGGTGGAAACACCATATATTTT. Protein sequence: CASSILATGGGGNTIYF.

The count of this clone is one. The sample holds other DNA sequences that translate to the same CDR3. The chain carries TRBV9 and TRBJ2-5, with D possibly TRBD1 on 6 matching bases. CDR1 and CDR2 (germline): SGDLS, YYNGEE. Trimming stripped 4 bases from V and 5 bases from J, with 9 bases between. CDR3 length equals 12 residues. CDR3 amino acids: CASSPRGETQYF. CDR3 bases: TGTGCCAGCAGCCCTAGGGGGGAGACCCAGTACTTC.

CDR3 in amino acids: CASSLRDRPGNEQFF. In nucleotides, the CDR3 is TGTGCCAGCAGTTTAAGGGACAGACCTGGCAATGAGCAGTTCTTC. The V call is TRBV28, the J call TRBJ2-1, with 7 bases identical to TRBD1. Unmatched junction bases numbered 7, after V lost 2 bases and J lost 6 bases. The CDR3 extends over 15 amino acids. Per germline, CDR1 MDHEN and CDR2 SYDVKM.

This chain uses TRBV27 with TRBJ1-1; tentative D call: TRBD1 (5 bases). The CDR3 extends over 16 amino acids. CDR1 is MNHEY and CDR2 is SMNVEV in the germline V gene (reference sequence). V was pared by 3 bases and J by 2 bases, with 16 bases between. The CDR3 nucleotides read TGTGCCAGCAGTTTTGGCGGCGCCGGGGGAAACACTGAAGCTTTCTTT. It yields the protein CASSFGGAGGNTEAFF.

The chain recombines TRBV27 with TRBJ2-7; TRBD1 aligns across 7 bases. Germline CDR1 MNHEY, CDR2 SMNVEV (reference sequence). V lost 8 bases and J lost 2; bases outside the gene matches: 3. The CDR3 loop spans 12 amino acids. The CDR3 here is CASRTGAYEQYF. In nucleotides, the CDR3 is TGTGCCAGCCGAACAGGGGCCTACGAGCAGTACTTC.

The chain carries TRBV4-2 and TRBJ1-4; TRBD1 might be the D (5 bases). CDR3 length: 16 residues. Between the trimmed V and J ends, which lost 4 bases and 4 bases, there was a span of 16 bases. Germline V lookup: CDR1 LGHNA, CDR2 YNFKEQ. CDR3 in DNA: TGTGCCAGCAGCCCTACAGGTTGGCAGGGTAATGAAAAACTGTTTTTT. This codes for CASSPTGWQGNEKLFF.

The rearrangement links TRBV6-4 to TRBJ2-3; the D gene is possibly TRBD2 (6 bases). Germline CDR1 and CDR2: MRHNA and SNTAGT. Deletions cut 2 bases from V and 5 bases from J, with 11 bases between. The CDR3 is 14 amino acids. CDR3 protein: CASSDGGRGDTQYF. For the CDR3, the DNA is TGTGCCAGCAGTGACGGAGGGAGAGGAGATACGCAGTATTTT.